This T cell receptor beta chain was found in a study of blood T cell repertoires in COVID-19. In the original analysis: Amplified reference gene primers provided the basis for estimating nucleated cell counts. Some clones are missing from TCRdb's copy, which holds only in-frame ones; the method was immunoSEQ multiplex PCR. Clonal size and the V and J genes are those of that table, whereas D and trimming came from the DNA. The data contain approximately 41,000 clones, approximately 86% of them singletons. This clone has a handful of counts. The germline V gene encodes CDR1 MNHNS and CDR2 SASEGT. Trimming removed 2 bases at V and 8 bases at J, with 4 bases between. The CDR3 has 11 amino acids.

The source of this sequence is a woman of 80 years or more with active COVID-19. The rearrangement uses TRBV6-1 and TRBJ1-5; D uncertain. The source material was peripheral blood. This chain's CDR3 is CASSEQEPQHF. For the CDR3, the DNA is TGTGCCAGCAGTGAACAGGAGCCCCAGCATTTT.